Sequencing of this TCR beta chain was carried out in a study of OX40 agonist ivuxolimab in advanced cancers. Unmatched junction bases numbered 8, after V lost 3 bases and J lost 4 bases. The CDR3 is 16 residues long. The V gene's germline CDR1 is KGHSH and CDR2 LQKENI. Some clones are missing from TCRdb's copy, which holds only in-frame ones; the method was immunoSEQ multiplex PCR. Of about 61,000 clones listed, around 90% were seen once; the top ten hold approximately 2%. The source was CD4+ or CD8+ T cells sorted from blood, collected in a trial of the OX40 agonist ivuxolimab. This sequence originates from an adult with an advanced solid tumor such as melanoma, head and neck, liver or kidney cancer. The chain carries TRBV18 and TRBJ2-7; 11 nucleotides align to TRBD2. The DNA for the CDR3 is TGTGCCAGCTCACCCCCTAGCGGGAGGCAGGGGTACGAGCAGTACTTC. This encodes CASSPPSGRQGYEQYF. The full variable domain, its missing parts supplied by reference TRBV18 and TRBJ2-7, is NAGVMQNPRHLVRRRGQEARLRCSPMKGHSHVYWYRQLPEEGLKFMVYLQKENIIDESGMPKERFSAEFPKEGPSILRIQQVVRGDSAAYFCASSPPSGRQGYEQYFGPGTRLTVT.